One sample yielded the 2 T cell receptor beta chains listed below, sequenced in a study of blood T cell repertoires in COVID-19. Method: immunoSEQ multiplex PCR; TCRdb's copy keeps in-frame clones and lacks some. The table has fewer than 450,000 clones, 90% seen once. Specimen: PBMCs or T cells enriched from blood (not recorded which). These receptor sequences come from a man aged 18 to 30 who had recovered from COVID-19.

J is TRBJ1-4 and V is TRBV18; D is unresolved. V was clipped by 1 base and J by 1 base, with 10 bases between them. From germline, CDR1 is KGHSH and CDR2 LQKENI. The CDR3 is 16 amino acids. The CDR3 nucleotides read TGTGCCAGCTCACCACAAAAGGGAGGAACTAATGAAAAACTGTTTTTT. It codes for CASSPQKGGTNEKLFF. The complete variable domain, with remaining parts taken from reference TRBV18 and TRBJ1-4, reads NAGVMQNPRHLVRRRGQEARLRCSPMKGHSHVYWYRQLPEEGLKFMVYLQKENIIDESGMPKERFSAEFPKEGPSILRIQQVVRGDSAAYFCASSPQKGGTNEKLFFGSGTQLSVL.

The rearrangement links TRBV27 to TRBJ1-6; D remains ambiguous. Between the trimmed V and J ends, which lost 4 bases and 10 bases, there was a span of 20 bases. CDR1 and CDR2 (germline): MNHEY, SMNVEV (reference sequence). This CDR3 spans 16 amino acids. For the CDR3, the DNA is TGTGCCAGCAGTTCTCTCGTTGGACTGCTGGGATCACCCCTCCACTTT. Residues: CASSSLVGLLGSPLHF.